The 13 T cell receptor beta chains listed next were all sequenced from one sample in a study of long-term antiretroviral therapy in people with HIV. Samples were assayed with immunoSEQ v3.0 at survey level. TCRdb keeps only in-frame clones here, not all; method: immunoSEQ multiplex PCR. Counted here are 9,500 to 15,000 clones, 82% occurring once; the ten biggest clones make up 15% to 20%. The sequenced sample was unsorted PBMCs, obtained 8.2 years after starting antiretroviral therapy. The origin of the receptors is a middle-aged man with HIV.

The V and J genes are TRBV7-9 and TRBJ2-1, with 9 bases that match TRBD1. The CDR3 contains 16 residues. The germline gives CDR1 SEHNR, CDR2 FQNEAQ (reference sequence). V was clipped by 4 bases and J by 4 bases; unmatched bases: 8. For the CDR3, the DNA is TGTGCCAGCAGCTCCCCGGGACAGGGAAATTACAATGAGCAGTTCTTC. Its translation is CASSSPGQGNYNEQFF.

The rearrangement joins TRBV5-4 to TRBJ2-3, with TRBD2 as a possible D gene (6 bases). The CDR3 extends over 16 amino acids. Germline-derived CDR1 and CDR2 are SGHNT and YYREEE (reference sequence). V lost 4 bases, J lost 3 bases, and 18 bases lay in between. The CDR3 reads CASSPNRLVGTDTQYF. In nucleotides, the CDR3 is TGTGCCAGCAGCCCCAATCGACTAGTAGGAACAGATACGCAGTATTTT.

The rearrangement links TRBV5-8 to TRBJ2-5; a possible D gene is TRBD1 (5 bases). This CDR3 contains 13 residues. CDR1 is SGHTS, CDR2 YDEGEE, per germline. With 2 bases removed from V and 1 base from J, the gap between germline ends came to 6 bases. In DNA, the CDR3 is TGTGCCAGCAGCTTCGACAGCCAAGAGACCCAGTACTTC. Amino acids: CASSFDSQETQYF.

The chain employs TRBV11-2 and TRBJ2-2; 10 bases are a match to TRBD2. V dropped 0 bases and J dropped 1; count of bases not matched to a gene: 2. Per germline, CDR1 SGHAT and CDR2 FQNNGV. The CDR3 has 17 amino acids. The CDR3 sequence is CASSLDLAGENTGELFF. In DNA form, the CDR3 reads TGTGCCAGCAGCTTAGATCTAGCGGGGGAGAACACCGGGGAGCTGTTTTTT.

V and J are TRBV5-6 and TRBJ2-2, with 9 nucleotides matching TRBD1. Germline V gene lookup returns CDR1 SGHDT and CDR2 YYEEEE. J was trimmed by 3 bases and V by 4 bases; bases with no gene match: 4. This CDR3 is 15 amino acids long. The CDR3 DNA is TGTGCCAGCAGCCCGGGGACAGGGTACACCGGGGAGCTGTTTTTT. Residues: CASSPGTGYTGELFF.

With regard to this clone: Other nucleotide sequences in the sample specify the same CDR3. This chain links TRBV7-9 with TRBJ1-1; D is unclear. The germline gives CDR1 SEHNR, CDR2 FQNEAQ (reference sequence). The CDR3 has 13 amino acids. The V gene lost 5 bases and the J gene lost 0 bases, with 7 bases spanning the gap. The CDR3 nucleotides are TGTGCCAGCAGCCTGACGGTGAACACTGAAGCTTTCTTT. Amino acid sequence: CASSLTVNTEAFF.

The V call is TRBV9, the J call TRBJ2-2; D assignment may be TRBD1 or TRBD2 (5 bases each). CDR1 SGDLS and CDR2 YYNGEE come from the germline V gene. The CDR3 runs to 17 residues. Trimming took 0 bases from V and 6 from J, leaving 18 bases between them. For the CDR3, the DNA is TGTGCCAGCAGCGTAGGAGGTGGGGGAGTCGGAGCCGGGGAGCTGTTTTTT. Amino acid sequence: CASSVGGGGVGAGELFF.

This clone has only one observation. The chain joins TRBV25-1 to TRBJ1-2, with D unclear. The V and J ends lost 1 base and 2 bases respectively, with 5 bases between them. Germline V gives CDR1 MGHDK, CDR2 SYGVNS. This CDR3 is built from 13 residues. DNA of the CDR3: TGTGCCAGCAGTGAATTTGTCAACTATGGCTACACCTTC. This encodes CASSEFVNYGYTF.

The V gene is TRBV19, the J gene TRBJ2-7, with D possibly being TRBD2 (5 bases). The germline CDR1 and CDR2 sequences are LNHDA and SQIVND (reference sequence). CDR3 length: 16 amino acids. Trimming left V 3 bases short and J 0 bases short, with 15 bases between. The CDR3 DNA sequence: TGTGCCAGTAGTATGGCTGCGACGGGGAACTCCTACGAGCAGTACTTC. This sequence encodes CASSMAATGNSYEQYF.

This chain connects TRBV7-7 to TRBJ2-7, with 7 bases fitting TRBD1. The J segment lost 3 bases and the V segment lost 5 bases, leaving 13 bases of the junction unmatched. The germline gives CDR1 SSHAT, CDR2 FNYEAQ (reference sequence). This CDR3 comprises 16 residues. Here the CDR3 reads CASSPLPGTANYEQYF. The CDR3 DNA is TGTGCCAGCAGCCCACTACCCGGGACAGCCAACTACGAGCAGTACTTC.

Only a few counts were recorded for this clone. CDR3 bases: TGCGCCAGCAGCGGGGGACAGGGATTGGGGACTGAAGCTTTCTTT. This sequence encodes CASSGGQGLGTEAFF. The chain carries TRBV5-1 and TRBJ1-1; 9 nucleotides line up with TRBD1. Trimming at V came to 4 bases and at J to 5 bases, leaving 9 bases not matched to a gene. The CDR3 extends over 15 amino acids. CDR1 and CDR2 (germline): SGHRS, YFSETQ.

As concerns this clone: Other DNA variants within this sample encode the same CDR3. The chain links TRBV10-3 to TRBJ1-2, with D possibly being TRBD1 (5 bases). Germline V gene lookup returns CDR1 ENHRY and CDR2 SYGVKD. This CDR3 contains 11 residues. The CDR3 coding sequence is TGTGCGGTGCAGGGCAACTATGGCTACACCTTC. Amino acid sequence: CAVQGNYGYTF.

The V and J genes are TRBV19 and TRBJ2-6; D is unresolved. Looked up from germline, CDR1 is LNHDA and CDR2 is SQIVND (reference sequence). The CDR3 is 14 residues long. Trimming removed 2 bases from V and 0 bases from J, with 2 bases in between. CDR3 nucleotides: TGTGCCAGTAGTATAAGCTCTGGGGCCAACGTCCTGACTTTC. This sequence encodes CASSISSGANVLTF.